The sequence of this TCR beta chain was determined in a study of blood T cell repertoires in COVID-19. Overall study: T cells, B-cell-depleted T cells, or PBMCs supplied cDNA or gDNA.

Either two negative PCRs, clearance, or symptom resolution qualified Cohort 3 donors as recovered. In the authors' workflow: Amplification of reference gene primers was used by the study to estimate nucleated cell counts. Measured with immunoSEQ multiplex PCR; TCRdb has only the in-frame clones, and not every one. The V and J calls and clone size are taken from that table; D and trimming were inferred from the DNA. This sample carries about 310,000 clones, around nine tenths of them seen once, and the ten largest clones take 8% to 10%. This sequence was found in a middle-aged woman who had recovered from COVID-19. Sequencing was performed on PBMCs or T cells enriched from blood (not recorded which).

The CDR3 region is CASSLEGGKDNSPLHF. The CDR3 DNA reads TGTGCCAGCAGCTTAGAAGGGGGCAAGGATAATTCACCCCTCCACTTT. The chain recombines TRBV11-2 with TRBJ1-6, with TRBD1 matching 7 bases. The CDR3 is 16 residues long. Germline V gives CDR1 SGHAT, CDR2 FQNNGV. After removal of 0 bases from V and 5 bases from J, the junction contained 4 bases not matched to a gene.